This T cell receptor (beta chain) was recorded in a study of blood T cell repertoires in COVID-19. Study-wide background: Donors in the United States, Italy and Spain gave samples during acute or convalescent COVID-19.

This CDR3 spans 11 amino acids. The V end lost 5 bases, the J end lost 4 bases, and 8 bases lay between the germline ends. Germline V lookup: CDR1 DFQATT, CDR2 SNEGSKA (reference sequence). Under the authors' procedure: The authors estimated nucleated cell counts from reference gene primer amplification. Method: immunoSEQ multiplex PCR; TCRdb's copy keeps in-frame clones and lacks some. V and J calls and clone size are given by that table; D and trimming were obtained from the DNA. The repertoire holds some 86,000 clones, under 90% seen once, with roughly 15% in the top ten. The sequenced sample consisted of peripheral blood. This receptor was obtained from a woman in her 70s with acute or convalescent COVID-19. This chain connects TRBV20-1 to TRBJ1-1; D gene ambiguous. In DNA, the CDR3 is TGCAGTGCTCAGGTGATCACTGAAGCTTTCTTT. As protein: CSAQVITEAFF.